This TCR beta chain derives from a study of cytomegalovirus exposure and HLA in healthy donors. V was clipped by 8 bases and J by 7 bases; unmatched bases: 14. Germline-derived CDR1 and CDR2 are MDHEN and SYDVKM. The CDR3 has 15 residues. Findings and limits, study-wide: Altogether, 164 TCR beta chains were recorded as cytomegalovirus-associated.

To note about this clone: Its antigen is not known.

In the PCR, 60 Vbeta and 13 Jbeta primers were used. Sequencing was performed with immunoSEQ multiplex PCR; in TCRdb, only in-frame clones are kept and a portion is missing. The table records roughly 70,000 clones, over 70% of them present only once. The sample taken for sequencing was PBMCs. The chain carries TRBV28 and TRBJ2-1, with 7 bases identical to TRBD2. The origin of this receptor is a human donor in good health. CDR3 residues: CASFSSGRAKNEQFF. The CDR3 nucleotides are TGTGCCAGCTTCTCCAGTGGGAGGGCCAAGAATGAGCAGTTCTTC.